A selection of T cell receptor beta chains follows, all from one sample in a study of OX40 agonist ivuxolimab in advanced cancers. TCRdb's table, derived via immunoSEQ multiplex PCR, lists solely in-frame clones and lacks some. The sample lists 55,000 to 85,000 clones; about 85% were seen once. This specimen was CD4+ or CD8+ T cells sorted from blood, taken in a trial of the OX40 agonist ivuxolimab. The source of these receptors is an adult with an advanced solid tumor such as melanoma, head and neck, liver or kidney cancer. Both conserved end residues are part of each CDR3. The D gene is left open where the match is weak. Clone size, where shown, is once, few, many, or a class for clones that have expanded.

TRBJ1-1 TRBV5-4 - few TGTGCCAAAGAGCTCCAAGGGGCCATGAACACTGAAGCTTTCTTT CAKELQGAMNTEAFF
TRBJ1-5 TRBV19 - - TGTGCCAGTAGTACGGAAGCGACGTGGGGTCAGCCCCAGCATTTT CASSTEATWGQPQHF
TRBJ2-3 TRBV2 - - TGTGCCAGCAAGACCAGGGGAACAGATACGCAGTATTTT CASKTRGTDTQYF
TRBJ1-1 TRBV6-5 TRBD1 - TGTGCCAGCAGTTACTCATGGGACAGTTCTACTGAAGCTTTCTTT CASSYSWDSSTEAFF
TRBJ2-2 TRBV9 - once TGTGCCAGCAGTCGTGAGGCCGGGGAGCTGTTTTTT CASSREAGELFF
TRBJ2-5 TRBV5-1 TRBD2 - TGCGCCAGCAGCTTGAGGAGCGGGGGGGCTGAGGAGACCCAGTACTTC CASSLRSGGAEETQYF
TRBJ1-1 TRBV28 - - TGTGCCAGCAGTTCAGCTCAGGGTTTCCGGCAAGCTTTCTTT CASSSAQGFRQAFF
TRBJ2-3 TRBV5-1 - - TGCGCCAGCAGCTTGGATTGGGACAGTGGATCTATCGGCGGGGCAGATACGCAGTATTTT CASSLDWDSGSIGGADTQYF
TRBJ2-1 TRBV5-8 - - TGTGCCAGCTCTTCGGCAGGGTACGGCGAGCAGTTCTTC CASSSAGYGEQFF
TRBJ2-1 TRBV27 TRBD1 - TGTGCCAGCAGTTTGCAGGGACAGAATGAGCAGTTCTTC CASSLQGQNEQFF
TRBJ2-7 TRBV5-1 TRBD2 few TGCGCCAGCAGCCCGGGGGCGGGCGGGGGGGCCTCCTACGAGCAGTACTTC CASSPGAGGGASYEQYF
TRBJ1-1 TRBV6-1 TRBD1 - TGTGCCAGCAGCCTGGGACAGTTGAACACTGAAGCTTTCTTT CASSLGQLNTEAFF
TRBJ1-1 TRBV4-1 TRBD1 once TGCGCCAGCAGCCAGACAAGCCAGGGGGACACTGAAGCTTTCTTT CASSQTSQGDTEAFF
TRBJ2-1 TRBV19 - - TGTGCCAGTAGGGATAGCAACTCCGGTGAGCAGTTCTTC CASRDSNSGEQFF
TRBJ2-7 TRBV18 TRBD1 - TGTGCCAGCTCCAGTGGACAGGGATCCTACGAGCAGTACTTC CASSSGQGSYEQYF